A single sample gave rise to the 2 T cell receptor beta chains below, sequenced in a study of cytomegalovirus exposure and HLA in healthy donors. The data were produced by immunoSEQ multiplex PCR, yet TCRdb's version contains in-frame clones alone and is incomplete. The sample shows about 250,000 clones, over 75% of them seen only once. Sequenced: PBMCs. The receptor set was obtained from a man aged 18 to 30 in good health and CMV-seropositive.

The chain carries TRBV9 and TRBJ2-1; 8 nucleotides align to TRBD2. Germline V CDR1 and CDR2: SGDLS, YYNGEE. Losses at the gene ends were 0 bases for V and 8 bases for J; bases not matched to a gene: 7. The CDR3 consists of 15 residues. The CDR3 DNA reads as TGTGCCAGCAGCGTAGCGAGCGGGAGTTCAGATGAGCAGTTCTTC. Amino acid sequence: CASSVASGSSDEQFF.

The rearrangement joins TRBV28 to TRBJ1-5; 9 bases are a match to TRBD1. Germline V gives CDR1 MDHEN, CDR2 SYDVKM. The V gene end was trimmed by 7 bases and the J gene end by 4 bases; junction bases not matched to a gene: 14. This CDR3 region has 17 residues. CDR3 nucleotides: TGTGCCAGCATCTCTTTAAGGGACAGGGCTGGGAATCAGCCCCAGCATTTT. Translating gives CASISLRDRAGNQPQHF.